These 10 T cell receptor beta chains share one sample of origin, sequenced in a study of human T cells and chemical hapten exposure. MiXCR, run by TCRdb on the RACE reads, gives a single entry per CDR3 protein. The table includes around 99,000 distinct CDR3 sequences, roughly 12% detected once. Time point: patch test 1, 2 weeks after DPC sensitization. Documented treatment: therapeutic diphenylcyclopropenone sensitization with weekly scalp DPC. The material was whole blood, obtained in connection with sensitization to the hapten diphenylcyclopropenone (DPC). These receptor sequences come from a woman aged 40 to 55 with alopecia areata. Some clones in this sample may be carry-over from other donors' samples.

This clonotype has just a few counts. The chain couples TRBV28 to TRBJ1-5; D uncertain. The CDR3 is 11 amino acids. Between the trimmed V and J ends, which lost 5 bases and 6 bases, there was a span of 5 bases. CDR1 and CDR2 (germline): MDHEN, SYDVKM. The DNA for the CDR3 is TGTGCCAGCAGTGCAGGTCAGCCCCAGCATTTT. Translation: CASSAGQPQHF.

The rearrangement links TRBV20-1 to TRBJ2-5; D assignment may be TRBD1 or TRBD2 (5 bases each). This CDR3 contains 16 residues. The V end lost 0 bases, the J end lost 5 bases, and 19 bases lay between the germline ends. CDR1 is DFQATT and CDR2 is SNEGSKA in the germline V gene (reference sequence). The CDR3 nucleotides read TGCAGTGCTAGAGATCATCTTGGGGGAGAGAGCGAGACCCAGTACTTC. This sequence encodes CSARDHLGGESETQYF.

This clonotype was seen ten or more times. The V and J genes are TRBV7-9 and TRBJ2-7, with D tentatively TRBD2 (5 bases). This CDR3 region has 12 residues. Germline V gene sequence: CDR1 SEHNR, CDR2 FQNEAQ (reference sequence). V lost 5 bases to trimming and J lost 9 bases, with 14 bases between them. In DNA form, the CDR3 reads TGTGCCAGCAGCAACGAGGGTGATAGGCAGTACTTC. It specifies CASSNEGDRQYF.

This clonotype was counted many times. The rearrangement joins TRBV29-1 to TRBJ2-1; 7 nucleotides align to TRBD1. V lost 7 bases and J lost 13; bases outside the gene matches: 19. Germline values: CDR1 SQVTM, CDR2 ANQGSEA. This CDR3 contains 14 residues. The CDR3 coding sequence is TGCAGCGGTCGACAGGGTTTGAACGGGTTAGAACAGTTCTTC. Translating it yields CSGRQGLNGLEQFF.

This chain connects TRBV5-6 to TRBJ1-5; D uncertain. From germline, CDR1 is SGHDT and CDR2 YYEEEE. The V and J ends lost 1 base and 4 bases respectively, with 9 bases between them. The CDR3 extends over 14 amino acids. The CDR3 spells CASSLLQQNQPQHF. The CDR3 DNA follows: TGTGCCAGCAGCTTGCTACAGCAGAATCAGCCCCAGCATTTT.

This clonotype was recorded many times. The CDR3 loop reads CASSSGTGGSFSNQPQHF. DNA for the CDR3: TGTGCCAGCAGTTCGGGGACAGGGGGCTCTTTTAGCAATCAGCCCCAGCATTTT. The J gene is TRBJ1-5, the V gene TRBV28, with 12 bases identical to TRBD1. The trim removed 4 bases at V and 0 bases at J, leaving 7 bases unmatched. Germline V CDR1 and CDR2: MDHEN, SYDVKM. The CDR3 consists of 18 residues.

This clonotype was seen just once. The chain couples TRBV7-2 to TRBJ1-6, with a possible D match to TRBD1 (5 bases). The V gene's germline CDR1 is SGHTA and CDR2 FQGNSA. With 2 bases removed from V and 8 bases from J, the gap between germline ends came to 13 bases. CDR3 length: 15 amino acids. The CDR3 spells CASSLWLREDSPLHF. The CDR3 coding sequence is TGTGCCAGCAGCTTATGGCTCAGGGAAGATTCACCCCTCCACTTT.

V is TRBV27 and J is TRBJ1-5; D is unclear. Germline CDR1 and CDR2: MNHEY and SMNVEV (reference sequence). Deletions cut 11 bases from V and 5 bases from J, with 13 bases between. The CDR3 has 12 residues. The CDR3 loop reads CASRTLDQPQHF. CDR3 DNA: TGTGCCTCACGCACCTTGGATCAGCCCCAGCATTTT.

This clonotype was observed many times. This sequence joins TRBV4-3 and TRBJ2-7, with TRBD2 identical over 11 bases. The CDR3 runs 17 residues. Trimming at V came to 8 bases and at J to 4 bases, leaving 16 bases not matched to a gene. Germline assignment: CDR1 LGHNA and CDR2 YSLEER. CDR3 sequence reads: CASAISLGTSGRYEQYF. The CDR3 coding sequence is TGCGCCAGCGCCATATCCCTCGGGACTAGCGGCCGGTACGAGCAGTACTTC.

This clonotype was counted a few times. The chain carries TRBV28 and TRBJ1-1; 8 bases align to TRBD1. The CDR3 covers 15 residues. Losses at the gene ends were 6 bases for V and 4 bases for J; bases not matched to a gene: 10. Germline V gene lookup returns CDR1 MDHEN and CDR2 SYDVKM. CDR3 DNA sequence: TGTGCCAGCAGACCTCTACGGACAGGGCCCACTGAAGCTTTCTTT. It yields the protein CASRPLRTGPTEAFF.